Reported below is one T cell receptor (beta chain). The data derive from a study of blood T cell repertoires in COVID-19. Deletions cut 4 bases from V and 5 bases from J, with 18 bases between. The CDR3 loop spans 15 amino acids. Germline CDR1 SGHNT, CDR2 YYREEE (reference sequence). Method: immunoSEQ multiplex PCR; TCRdb's copy keeps in-frame clones and lacks some. This sample yields 100,000 to 140,000 clones, of which approximately 84% are seen a single time; about 4% belongs to the top ten. The sequenced material came from peripheral blood. The J gene is TRBJ2-5, the V gene TRBV5-4, with D perhaps matching TRBD1 (5 bases). The sequence was collected from a human donor in a cohort sampled during active COVID-19. This CDR3 reads CASSLQDGSMETQYF. The CDR3 DNA sequence: TGTGCCAGCAGCCTACAGGACGGGTCAATGGAGACCCAGTACTTC.